This T cell receptor beta chain was sequenced in a study of graft-versus-host responses after intestinal transplantation (dated by TCRdb to the early 2020s). Looking at the study overall: The transplants that recipients got were multivisceral, liver-intestinal, or isolated intestinal. The cohort enrolled about two dozen intestinal transplant recipients including one retransplant, and a few patients lacking pretransplant specimens were excluded. Every recipient was given anti-thymocyte globulin induction, then maintenance tacrolimus and steroids for 2 to 3 years. Alloreactive clones were identified by sequencing pre-transplant mixed lymphocyte reaction products and comparing them with unstimulated pre-transplant donor and recipient T cells. After intestinal transplantation, graft-versus-host and host-versus-graft alloreactive T cell clones in the graft, circulation and bone marrow were tracked using bulk TCR-beta CDR3 sequencing. A peak of at least 4% donor T cells among recipient peripheral blood mononuclear cells was the definition used for donor T cell macrochimerism. Samples from a few later patients were sequenced in-house on an Illumina MiSeq with MiXCR processing rather than by the commercial service. Study-wide conclusions, independent of this receptor: Early after transplant, peak levels of circulating GvH clones were found to be associated with declines in HvG clones. GvH clones turned up in recipient bone marrow, with some appearing earlier in ileal mucosa or blood, a pattern consistent with an intestinal mucosal origin. High GvH to HvG T cell clonal ratios were observed in the allografts of patients with donor T cell macrochimerism. The conclusions were limited by the relatively low number and heterogeneity of the intestinal transplant patients.

With respect to this clone: Its target antigen remains unknown. No base-level quality is on record; no much larger clone is a single base apart.

The sample's time point label, in plain terms: cells obtained before transplantation from donor or recipient. CD3+CD4+ and CD3+CD8+ populations were FACS-sorted from unstimulated pre-transplant donor and recipient cells taken from spleen or lymph nodes. Receptors were amplified or captured by the immunoSEQ multiplex PCR assay. In most patients, genomic DNA was isolated using the Qiagen DNeasy Blood and Tissue Kit and sent frozen to Adaptive Biotechnologies for TCR sequencing. Adaptive Biotechnologies carried out high-throughput TCR-beta CDR3 sequencing of genomic DNA for most patients. On the study's bioinformatics: Adaptive's ImmunoSEQ software was the source of the TCR sequencing data for about 18 patients, while three other patients were processed with MiXCR and VDJtools. To correct CD4 versus CD8 sorting errors, any sequence found in both subsets at a frequency ratio below 5:1 was removed. CDR3 nucleotide sequences shared between donor and recipient were removed because the origin of such sequences could not be assigned. At least 2-fold expansion over unstimulated cells and a minimum CFSE-low frequency of 0.002% (template counts) or 0.001% (read counts) were required for clones to be classified as alloreactive. Clones were considered mappable if detected in sequenced pre-transplant spleen, lymph node, or MLR CFSE-low populations of the donor or recipient. Cumulative frequency of alloreactive clones was calculated as a percentage of all sequences weighted by copy number. The table comes from immuneACCESS by way of TCRdb, which keeps in-frame sequences with V and J called. Part of the clones is missing from these tables; in studies checked, under half for an unresolved V gene and the rest for unknown reasons. V, J and clone size derive from that table, while D and trimming were established from the DNA sequence. The sample records about 90,000 clones, 85% to 95% of which are singletons. The top ten constitute 0.45% to 0.55% of the sample.

The CDR1 and CDR2 encoded by the germline V gene (reference sequence) are MNHEY and SMNVEV. The CDR3 spans 15 residues, from the cysteine through the phenylalanine. Here the CDR3 DNA is all that survives: 45 bases in frame from base 1. Trimming accounts for 4 bases at V and 4 bases at J, while the number of junction bases matched to no gene is 6. The source is a human donor who received an intestinal transplant. The sample was unstimulated CD8+ T cells sorted from spleen or lymph node cells, taken before intestinal transplant. The chain joins TRBV27 to TRBJ2-7; 11 central nucleotides agree with TRBD1. The sequenced DNA is TGTGCCAGCAGTTGGACAGGGGGCATATGGTACGAGCAGTACTTC. This translates into CASSWTGGIWYEQYF.